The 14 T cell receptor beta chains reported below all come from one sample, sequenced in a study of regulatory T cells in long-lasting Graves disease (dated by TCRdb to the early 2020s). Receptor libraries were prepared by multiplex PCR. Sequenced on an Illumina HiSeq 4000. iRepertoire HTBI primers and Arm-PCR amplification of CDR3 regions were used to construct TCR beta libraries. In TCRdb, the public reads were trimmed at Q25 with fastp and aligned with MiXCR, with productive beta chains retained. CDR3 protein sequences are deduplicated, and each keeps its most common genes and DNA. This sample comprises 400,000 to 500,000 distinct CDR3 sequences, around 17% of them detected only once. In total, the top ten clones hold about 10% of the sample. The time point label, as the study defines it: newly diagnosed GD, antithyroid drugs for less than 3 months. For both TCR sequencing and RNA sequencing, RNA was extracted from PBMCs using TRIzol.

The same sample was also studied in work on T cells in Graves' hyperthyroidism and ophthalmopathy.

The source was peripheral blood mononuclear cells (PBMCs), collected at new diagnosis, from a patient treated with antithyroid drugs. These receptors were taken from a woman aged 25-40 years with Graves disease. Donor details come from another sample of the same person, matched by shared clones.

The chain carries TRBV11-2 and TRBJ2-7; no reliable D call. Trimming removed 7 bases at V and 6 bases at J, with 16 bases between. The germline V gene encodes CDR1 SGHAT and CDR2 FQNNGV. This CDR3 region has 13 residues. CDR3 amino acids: CASNHPAGLEQYF. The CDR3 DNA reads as TGTGCCAGCAACCATCCCGCCGGGCTCGAGCAGTACTTC.

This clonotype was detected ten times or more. CDR3 coding DNA: TGTGCCAGCAGTCGCCCAACAGATAGCAATCAGCCCCAGCATTTT. Translation gives CASSRPTDSNQPQHF. The genes are TRBV12-3 or TRBV12-4 and TRBJ1-5; no clear D. V lost 5 bases to trimming and J lost 0 bases, with 11 bases between them. The CDR3 totals 15 residues.

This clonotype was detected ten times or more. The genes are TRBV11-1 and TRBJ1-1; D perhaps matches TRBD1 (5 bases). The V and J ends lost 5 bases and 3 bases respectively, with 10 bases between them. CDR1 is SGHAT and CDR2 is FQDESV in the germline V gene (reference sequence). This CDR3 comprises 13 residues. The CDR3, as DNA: TGTGCCAGCAGCCCTACCAGGGACACTGAAGCTTTCTTT. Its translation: CASSPTRDTEAFF.

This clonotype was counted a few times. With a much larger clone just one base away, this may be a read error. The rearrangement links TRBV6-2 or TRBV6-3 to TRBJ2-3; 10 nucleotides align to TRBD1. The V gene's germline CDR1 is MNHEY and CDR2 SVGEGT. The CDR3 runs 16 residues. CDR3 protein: CASSEMTGGQQDAQYF. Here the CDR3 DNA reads TGTGCCAGCAGTGAAATGACAGGGGGCCAACAAGATGCGCAGTATTTT.

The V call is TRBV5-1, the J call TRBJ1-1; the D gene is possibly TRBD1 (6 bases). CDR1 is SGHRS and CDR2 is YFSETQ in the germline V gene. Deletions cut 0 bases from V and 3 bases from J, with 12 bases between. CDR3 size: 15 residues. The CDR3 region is CASSLGSGVDTEAFF. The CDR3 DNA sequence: TGCGCCAGCAGCTTGGGGTCAGGGGTTGACACTGAAGCTTTCTTT.

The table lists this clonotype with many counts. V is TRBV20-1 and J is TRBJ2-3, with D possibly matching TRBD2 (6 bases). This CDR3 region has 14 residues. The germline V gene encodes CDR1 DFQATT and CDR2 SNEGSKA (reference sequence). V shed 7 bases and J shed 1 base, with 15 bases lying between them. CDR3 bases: TGCAGTGGCGGATACGGCGGGGGCACAGATACGCAGTATTTT. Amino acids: CSGGYGGGTDTQYF.

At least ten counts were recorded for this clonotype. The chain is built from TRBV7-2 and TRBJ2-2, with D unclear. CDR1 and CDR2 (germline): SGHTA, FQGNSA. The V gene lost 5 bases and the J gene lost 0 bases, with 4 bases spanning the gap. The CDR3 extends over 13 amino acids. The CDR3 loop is CASSRTNTGELFF. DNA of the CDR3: TGTGCCAGCAGCCGAACGAACACCGGGGAGCTGTTTTTT.

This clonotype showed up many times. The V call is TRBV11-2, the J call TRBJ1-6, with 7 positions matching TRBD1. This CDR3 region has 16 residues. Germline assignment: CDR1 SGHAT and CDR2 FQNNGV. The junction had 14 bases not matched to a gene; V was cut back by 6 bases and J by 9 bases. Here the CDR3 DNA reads TGTGCCAGCAGTAAAGTACAGGGGAAATCAGGTTCACCCCTCCACTTT. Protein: CASSKVQGKSGSPLHF.

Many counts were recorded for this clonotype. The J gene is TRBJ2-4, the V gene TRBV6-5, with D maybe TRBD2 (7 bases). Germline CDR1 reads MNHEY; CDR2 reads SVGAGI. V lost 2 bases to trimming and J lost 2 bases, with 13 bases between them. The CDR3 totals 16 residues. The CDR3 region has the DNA TGTGCCAGCAGTTACGGGGGGGCTTCTACCAAAAACATTCAGTACTTC. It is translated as CASSYGGASTKNIQYF.

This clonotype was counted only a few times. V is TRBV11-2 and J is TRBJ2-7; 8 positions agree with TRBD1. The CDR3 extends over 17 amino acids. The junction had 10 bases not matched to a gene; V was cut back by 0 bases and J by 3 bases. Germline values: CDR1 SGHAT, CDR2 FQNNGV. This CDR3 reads CASSLDPSDRELYEQYF. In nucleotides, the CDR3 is TGTGCCAGCAGCTTAGATCCCTCGGACAGGGAACTCTACGAGCAGTACTTC.

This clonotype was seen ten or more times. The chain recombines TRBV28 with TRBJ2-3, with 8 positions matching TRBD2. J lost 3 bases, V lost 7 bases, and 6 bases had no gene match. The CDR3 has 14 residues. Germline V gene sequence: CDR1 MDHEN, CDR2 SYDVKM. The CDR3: CASKSGGATDTQYF. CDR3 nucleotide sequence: TGTGCCAGCAAGTCGGGGGGGGCAACAGATACGCAGTATTTT.

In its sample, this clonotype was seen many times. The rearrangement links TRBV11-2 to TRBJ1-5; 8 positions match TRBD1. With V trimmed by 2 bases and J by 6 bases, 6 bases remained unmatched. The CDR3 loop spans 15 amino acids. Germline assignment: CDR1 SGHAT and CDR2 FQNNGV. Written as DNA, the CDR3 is TGTGCCAGCAGCTTACAGGGGGCTTTTGGTCAGCCCCAGCATTTT. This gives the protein CASSLQGAFGQPQHF.

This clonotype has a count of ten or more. The DNA for the CDR3 is TGTGCCAGCAGCCAGGGGACTAGCGGAGCCTACGAGCAGTACTTC. Residues: CASSQGTSGAYEQYF. The chain employs TRBV3-1 and TRBJ2-7, with 11 bases matching TRBD2. The CDR3 runs to 15 residues. J was trimmed by 2 bases and V by 3 bases; bases with no gene match: 3. CDR1 and CDR2 from the germline V gene are LGHDT and YNNKEL (reference sequence).

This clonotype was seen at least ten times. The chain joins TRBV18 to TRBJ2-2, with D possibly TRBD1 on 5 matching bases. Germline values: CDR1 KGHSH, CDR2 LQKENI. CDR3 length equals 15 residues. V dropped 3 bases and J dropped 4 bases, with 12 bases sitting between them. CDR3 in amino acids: CASSPRLDSTGELFF. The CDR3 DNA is TGTGCCAGCTCACCGAGGCTTGACAGCACCGGGGAGCTGTTTTTT.